Below are 25 T cell receptor beta chains sequenced from a single sample in a study of beta chain features in type 1 diabetes. What was sequenced were expressed TCRB transcripts, since all of the isolated RNA had been reverse transcribed. Clones were sequenced by immunoSEQ multiplex PCR, and TCRdb holds only the in-frame ones, with some missing. The sample holds 900,000 or so clones, about a sixth seen once. The specimen was naive CD4+ T cells from blood. Receptor source: a woman aged 18-29 years in good health.

In this sample, this clone turned up a few times. The chain uses TRBV15 and TRBJ2-5; D perhaps matches TRBD2 (5 bases). Trimming shortened V by 1 base and J by 0 bases, and 6 bases separated the two germline ends. CDR1 is LNHNV and CDR2 is YYDKDF in the germline V gene (reference sequence). This CDR3 has 14 residues. The CDR3 here is CATSRGGYQETQYF. CDR3 DNA: TGTGCCACCAGCAGAGGAGGGTACCAAGAGACCCAGTACTTC.

This clone came up a few times. The V and J genes are TRBV19 and TRBJ2-3; TRBD1 matches at 7 bases. From germline, CDR1 is LNHDA and CDR2 SQIVND (reference sequence). The CDR3 has 15 residues. After removal of 5 bases from V and 2 bases from J, the junction contained 7 bases not matched to a gene. CDR3 DNA: TGTGCCAGTAGTGGCTCCGGGACAGCCACAGATACGCAGTATTTT. Translation: CASSGSGTATDTQYF.

This clone turned up a few times. The V gene is TRBV5-1, the J gene TRBJ2-5, with 9 nucleotides matching TRBD2. The CDR3 length is 15 residues. Germline loops: CDR1 SGHRS, CDR2 YFSETQ. J was trimmed by 4 bases and V by 1 base; bases with no gene match: 5. The CDR3 region has the DNA TGCGCCAGCAGCTTGCGAGGGACTAGCTTAGAGACCCAGTACTTC. Protein sequence: CASSLRGTSLETQYF.

There are a few counts of this clone. The genes are TRBV28 and TRBJ2-2; D is ambiguous. The V end was cut by 8 bases, the J end by 0 bases, with 7 bases between. Germline values: CDR1 MDHEN, CDR2 SYDVKM. The CDR3 runs 13 residues. The CDR3 DNA follows: TGTGCCAGCGGCCGGGCGAACACCGGGGAGCTGTTTTTT. Translating it yields CASGRANTGELFF.

As concerns this clone: Other DNA variants within this sample encode the same CDR3. The J gene is TRBJ2-5, the V gene TRBV7-9; D not certain. The CDR3 has 11 residues. Trimming pared 5 bases from V and 5 bases from J, leaving 6 bases between. The V gene's germline CDR1 is SEHNR and CDR2 FQNEAQ (reference sequence). CDR3 in DNA: TGTGCCAGCAGCCCACAGGAGACCCAGTACTTC. Protein sequence: CASSPQETQYF.

Of note for this clone: Other DNA sequences within the sample encode an identical CDR3. The chain couples TRBV2 to TRBJ2-7; no clear D gene. Per germline, CDR1 SNHLY and CDR2 FYNNEI. There are 13 residues in the CDR3. V was clipped by 6 bases and J by 0 bases, with 9 bases between them. The CDR3 is CASRLSVSYEQYF. In DNA, the CDR3 is TGTGCCAGCAGGTTAAGTGTCTCCTACGAGCAGTACTTC.

This clone has just a few counts. The J gene is TRBJ2-7, the V gene TRBV7-9; 7 bases fit TRBD2. V lost 4 bases, J lost 4 bases, and 7 bases stayed unmatched. The length of the CDR3 is 14 residues. Germline assignment: CDR1 SEHNR and CDR2 FQNEAQ (reference sequence). CDR3 amino acids: CASSSAGRIYEQYF. Written as DNA, the CDR3 is TGTGCCAGCAGCTCGGCCGGGAGGATATACGAGCAGTACTTC.

V usage is TRBV15 and J usage is TRBJ2-1; D could derive from TRBD1 or TRBD2 (5 bases each). Trimming cost V 1 base and J 9 bases, with 16 bases left between them. The V gene's germline CDR1 is LNHNV and CDR2 YYDKDF (reference sequence). CDR3 length: 15 residues. This CDR3 is CATSRGSGSGGEQFF. CDR3 in DNA: TGTGCCACCAGCAGAGGTTCAGGGAGCGGTGGTGAGCAGTTCTTC.

There are a few counts of this clone. The rearrangement uses TRBV6-1 and TRBJ1-1; the match to TRBD1 covers 7 bases. J gave up 0 bases and V 10 bases, and 8 bases lay outside the gene matches. The CDR3 is made up of 14 amino acids. Looked up from germline, CDR1 is MNHNS and CDR2 is SASEGT. The CDR3, as DNA: TGTGCCACCAGCTGGGACAGAGTGAACACTGAAGCTTTCTTT. Amino acid sequence: CATSWDRVNTEAFF.

This clone was picked up a small number of times. V is TRBV15 and J is TRBJ2-3; 8 nucleotides match TRBD2. This CDR3 is built from 17 residues. V dropped 5 bases and J dropped 2; count of bases not matched to a gene: 12. Germline V gene sequence: CDR1 LNHNV, CDR2 YYDKDF (reference sequence). The CDR3 reads CATSPRKSGGFTDTQYF. The CDR3 DNA follows: TGTGCCACCAGCCCTAGAAAGAGCGGGGGTTTCACAGATACGCAGTATTTT. Together with reference TRBV15 and TRBJ2-3, the CDR3 gives the full variable domain: DAMVIQNPRYQVTQFGKPVTLSCSQTLNHNVMYWYQQKSSQAPKLLFHYYDKDFNNEADTPDNFQSRRPNTSFCFLDIRSPGLGDTAMYLCATSPRKSGGFTDTQYFGPGTRLTVL.

This clone was seen more than once but under ten times. The CDR3 bases are TGTGCCAGCAGTTTAGACGCCAGGGTAGGCACTGAAGCTTTCTTT. Translated: CASSLDARVGTEAFF. The V call is TRBV28, the J call TRBJ1-1; D perhaps matches TRBD1 (5 bases). Germline loops: CDR1 MDHEN, CDR2 SYDVKM. Trimming removed 2 bases from V and 4 bases from J, with 14 bases in between. The CDR3 spans 15 residues.

The chain employs TRBV2 and TRBJ2-5; the D is unclear. Trimming took 3 bases from V and 5 from J, leaving 10 bases between them. Germline V gene sequence: CDR1 SNHLY, CDR2 FYNNEI. This CDR3 spans 13 amino acids. The CDR3 here is CASSELSRETQYF. The CDR3 bases are TGTGCCAGCAGTGAGCTTTCTAGGGAGACCCAGTACTTC.

This chain connects TRBV7-3 to TRBJ1-1; a weak D match, TRBD1 (6 bases). The CDR3 length is 14 residues. V lost 2 bases and J 5 bases, leaving 12 bases between the germline ends. Germline CDR1 reads SGHTA; CDR2 reads FQGTGA. The CDR3, as DNA: TGTGCCAGCAGCTTACAGGGGTTTCAAACTGAAGCTTTCTTT. This translates into CASSLQGFQTEAFF.

In this sample, this clone turned up a few times. The chain recombines TRBV2 with TRBJ1-5, with 8 bases aligning to TRBD1. The CDR3 runs 14 residues. Germline V lookup: CDR1 SNHLY, CDR2 FYNNEI. Trimming took 6 bases from V and 4 from J; bases not matched to a gene: 5. CDR3 DNA sequence: TGTGCCAGCAGCAGGACAGGGAATAATCAGCCCCAGCATTTT. The encoded protein is CASSRTGNNQPQHF.

This chain joins TRBV19 and TRBJ2-2; the match to TRBD1 covers 8 bases. Germline-derived CDR1 and CDR2 are LNHDA and SQIVND (reference sequence). Losses at the gene ends were 5 bases for V and 9 bases for J; bases not matched to a gene: 11. There are 15 residues in the CDR3. The CDR3 loop is CASSSRDRGIWELFF. The CDR3 DNA sequence: TGTGCCAGTAGTTCCCGCGACAGGGGAATCTGGGAGCTGTTTTTT.

This clone was recorded many times. The J gene is TRBJ2-4, the V gene TRBV10-3, with D possibly being TRBD2 (6 bases). Germline CDR1 reads ENHRY; CDR2 reads SYGVKD. The CDR3 extends over 13 amino acids. Trimming stripped 6 bases from V and 5 bases from J, with 11 bases between. The CDR3 sequence is CAISGTGENIQYF. The CDR3 bases are TGTGCCATCAGCGGGACGGGAGAAAACATTCAGTACTTC.

The chain has TRBV28 and TRBJ2-1; 12 positions match TRBD2. The length of the CDR3 is 12 residues. V shed 10 bases, J shed 14 bases, and the junction held 9 bases outside the gene matches. Germline assignment: CDR1 MDHEN and CDR2 SYDVKM. The CDR3 reads CATRLAGEREFF. The CDR3 nucleotides read TGTGCCACCCGACTAGCGGGAGAACGGGAGTTCTTC.

The chain joins TRBV18 to TRBJ2-3; D possibly uses TRBD1 or TRBD2 (5 bases each). Trimming left V 3 bases short and J 10 bases short, with 17 bases between. This CDR3 comprises 14 residues. The V gene's germline CDR1 is KGHSH and CDR2 LQKENI. The CDR3 nucleotides read TGTGCCAGCTCACCGGGGACGCCCCGGGGATCGCAGTATTTT. Translation: CASSPGTPRGSQYF.

Here the CDR3 DNA reads TGTGCCAGCAGCCGAGCGAGAGGGGCTGGGGCCAACGTCCTGACTTTC. Protein product: CASSRARGAGANVLTF. The chain joins TRBV27 to TRBJ2-6; D is tentatively TRBD1 or TRBD2 (5 bases each). Germline V gene lookup returns CDR1 MNHEY and CDR2 SMNVEV (reference sequence). V was clipped by 6 bases and J by 2 bases, with 14 bases between them. The CDR3 contains 16 residues. Using reference TRBV27 and TRBJ2-6 for the parts outside the CDR3, the full variable domain is EAQVTQNPRYLITVTGKKLTVTCSQNMNHEYMSWYRQDPGLGLRQIYYSMNVEVTDKGDVPEGYKVSRKEKRNFPLILESPSPNQTSLYFCASSRARGAGANVLTFGAGSRLTVL.

This clone is a singleton in its sample. The chain couples TRBV15 to TRBJ2-6, with D hard to call. Germline lookup yields CDR1 LNHNV and CDR2 YYDKDF (reference sequence). This CDR3 has 15 amino acids. Trimming pared 0 bases from V and 0 bases from J, leaving 3 bases between. The CDR3 protein is CATSREVSGANVLTF. The DNA for the CDR3 is TGTGCCACCAGCAGAGAGGTCTCTGGGGCCAACGTCCTGACTTTC.

This clone was recorded a few times. The genes are TRBV6-5 and TRBJ2-5, with 7 bases identical to TRBD1. This CDR3 has 14 residues. Germline values: CDR1 MNHEY, CDR2 SVGAGI. V shed 2 bases, J shed 5 bases, and the junction held 5 bases outside the gene matches. CDR3: CASSYPTGAETQYF. CDR3 sequence (DNA): TGTGCCAGCAGTTACCCAACAGGGGCGGAGACCCAGTACTTC.

The V gene is TRBV6-1, the J gene TRBJ2-3; D possibly matches TRBD1 or TRBD2 (5 bases each). The CDR3 is made up of 13 amino acids. CDR1 MNHNS and CDR2 SASEGT come from the germline V gene. The V end was cut by 7 bases, the J end by 3 bases, with 11 bases between. CDR3 sequence reads: CASTGWGTDTQYF. CDR3 in DNA: TGTGCCAGCACAGGTTGGGGGACAGATACGCAGTATTTT.

There are a few counts of this clone. The J gene is TRBJ1-1, the V gene TRBV19, with no clear D. The ends were cut back, 9 bases at V and 0 bases at J, with 14 bases in the middle. The CDR3 covers 14 residues. Germline CDR1 reads LNHDA; CDR2 reads SQIVND (reference sequence). In DNA, the CDR3 is TGTGCCAGCCTCTCTGCAGAGATGAACACTGAAGCTTTCTTT. Its translation: CASLSAEMNTEAFF.

This chain uses TRBV21-1 with TRBJ1-3; the table's TRBD1 call for D was not verified on the DNA. TRBV21-1 is shown as a pseudogene. This CDR3 has 14 residues. DNA for the CDR3: TGTGCCAGCAGTATCAGGTCCTCTGGAAACACCATATATTTT. The encoded protein is CASSIRSSGNTIYF.

This clone has only a few counts. This chain joins TRBV28 and TRBJ2-7; 8 bases match TRBD1. The junction had 5 bases not matched to a gene; V was cut back by 2 bases and J by 2 bases. CDR1 and CDR2 from the germline V gene are MDHEN and SYDVKM. The CDR3 runs to 15 residues. This chain's CDR3 is CASSLRDRKPYEQYF. DNA of the CDR3: TGTGCCAGCAGTTTACGGGACAGGAAGCCCTACGAGCAGTACTTC.